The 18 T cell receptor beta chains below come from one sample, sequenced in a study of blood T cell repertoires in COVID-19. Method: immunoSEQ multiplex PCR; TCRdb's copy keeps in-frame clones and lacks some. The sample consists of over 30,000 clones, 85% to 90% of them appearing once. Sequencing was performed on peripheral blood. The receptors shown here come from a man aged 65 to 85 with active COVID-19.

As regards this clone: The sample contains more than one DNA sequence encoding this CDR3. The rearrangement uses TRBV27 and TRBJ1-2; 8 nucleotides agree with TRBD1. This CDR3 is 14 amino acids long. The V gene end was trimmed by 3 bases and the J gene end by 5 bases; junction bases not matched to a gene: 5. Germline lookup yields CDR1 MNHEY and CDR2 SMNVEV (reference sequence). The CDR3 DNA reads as TGTGCCAGCAGTTTCCGGGGGACAGGATATGGCTACACCTTC. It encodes CASSFRGTGYGYTF.

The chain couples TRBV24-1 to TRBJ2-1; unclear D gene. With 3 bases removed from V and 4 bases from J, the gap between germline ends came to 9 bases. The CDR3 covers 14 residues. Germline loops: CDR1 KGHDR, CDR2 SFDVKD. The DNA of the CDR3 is TGTGCCACCAGTGATCCTATCCTTTACAATGAGCAGTTCTTC. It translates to CATSDPILYNEQFF.

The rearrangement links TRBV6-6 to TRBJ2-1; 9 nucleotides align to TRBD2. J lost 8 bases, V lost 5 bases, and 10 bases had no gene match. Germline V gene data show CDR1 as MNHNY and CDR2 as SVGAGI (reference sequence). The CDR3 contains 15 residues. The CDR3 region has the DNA TGTGCCAGCAGTCCTGGCCTAGCGGGAAAGTATGAGCAGTTCTTC. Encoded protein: CASSPGLAGKYEQFF.

The CDR3 nucleotides are TGTGCCAGTAGCCGACAGGCCTCTGGAAACACCATATATTTT. This sequence encodes CASSRQASGNTIYF. This chain connects TRBV19 to TRBJ1-3; D is perhaps TRBD1 (6 bases). Between the trimmed V and J ends, which lost 6 bases and 0 bases, there was a span of 9 bases. The CDR3 has 14 amino acids. CDR1 and CDR2 (germline): LNHDA, SQIVND (reference sequence).

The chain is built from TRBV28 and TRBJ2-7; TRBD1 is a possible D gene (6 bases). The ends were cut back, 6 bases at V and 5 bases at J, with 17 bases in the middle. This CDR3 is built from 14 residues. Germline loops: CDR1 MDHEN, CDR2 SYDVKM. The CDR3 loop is CASRLRQVGDEQYF. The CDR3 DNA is TGTGCCAGCAGACTCAGACAGGTGGGAGACGAGCAGTACTTC.

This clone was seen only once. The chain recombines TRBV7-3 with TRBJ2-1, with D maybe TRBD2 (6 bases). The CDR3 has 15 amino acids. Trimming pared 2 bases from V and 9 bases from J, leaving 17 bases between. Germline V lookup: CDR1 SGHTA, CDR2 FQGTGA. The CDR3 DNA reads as TGTGCCAGCAGCTTAGGTGGCGGCGTCGGGGGTGAGCAGTTCTTC. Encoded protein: CASSLGGGVGGEQFF.

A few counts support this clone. The chain's CDR3 is CASSWPGQGANDEAFF. CDR3 bases: TGTGCCAGCAGCTGGCCGGGACAGGGGGCTAATGATGAAGCTTTCTTT. The chain uses TRBV7-9 and TRBJ1-1; 12 bases are a match to TRBD1. Germline-derived CDR1 and CDR2 are SEHNR and FQNEAQ (reference sequence). The CDR3 length is 16 residues. V was clipped by 4 bases and J by 7 bases; unmatched bases: 10.

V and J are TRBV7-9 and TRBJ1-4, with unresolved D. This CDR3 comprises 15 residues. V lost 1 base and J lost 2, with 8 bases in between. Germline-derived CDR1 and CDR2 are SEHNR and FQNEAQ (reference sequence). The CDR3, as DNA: TGTGCCAGCAGCTTAGACCGGCGGACTAATGAAAAACTGTTTTTT. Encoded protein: CASSLDRRTNEKLFF.

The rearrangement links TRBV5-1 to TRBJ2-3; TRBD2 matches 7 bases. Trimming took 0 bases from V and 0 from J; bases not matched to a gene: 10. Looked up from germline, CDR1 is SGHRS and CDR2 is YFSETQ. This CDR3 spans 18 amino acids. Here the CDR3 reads CASSLARFGAGSTDTQYF. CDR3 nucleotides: TGCGCCAGCAGCTTGGCCCGATTCGGAGCGGGAAGCACAGATACGCAGTATTTT.

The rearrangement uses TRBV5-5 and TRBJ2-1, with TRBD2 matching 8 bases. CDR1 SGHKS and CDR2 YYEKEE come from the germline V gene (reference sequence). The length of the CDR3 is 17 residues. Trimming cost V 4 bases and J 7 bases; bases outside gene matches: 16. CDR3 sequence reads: CASSPRSVSGRRNEQFF. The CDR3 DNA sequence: TGTGCCAGCAGCCCCCGGTCCGTAAGCGGGAGAAGGAATGAGCAGTTCTTC.

This chain's CDR3 is CASSYFVTPDTEAFF. The CDR3 coding sequence is TGTGCCAGCAGTTACTTTGTCACCCCGGACACTGAAGCTTTCTTT. The chain is built from TRBV6-6 and TRBJ1-1; D remains unclear. The CDR3 extends over 15 amino acids. Trimming pared 1 base from V and 3 bases from J, leaving 12 bases between. Germline assignment: CDR1 MNHNY and CDR2 SVGAGI (reference sequence).

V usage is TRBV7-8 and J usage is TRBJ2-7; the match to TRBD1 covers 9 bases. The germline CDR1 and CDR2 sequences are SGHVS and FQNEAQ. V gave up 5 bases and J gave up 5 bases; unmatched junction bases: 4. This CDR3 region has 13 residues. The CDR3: CASSIQGAHEQYF. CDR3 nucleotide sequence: TGTGCCAGCAGCATACAGGGGGCCCACGAGCAGTACTTC.

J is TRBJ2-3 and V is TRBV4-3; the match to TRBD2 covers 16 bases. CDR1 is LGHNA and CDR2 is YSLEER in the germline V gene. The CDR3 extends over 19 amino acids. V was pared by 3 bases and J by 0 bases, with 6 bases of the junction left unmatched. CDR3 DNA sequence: TGCGCCAGCAGCCAGGGGACTAGCGGGAGGGCCGGAAGCACAGATACGCAGTATTTT. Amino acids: CASSQGTSGRAGSTDTQYF.

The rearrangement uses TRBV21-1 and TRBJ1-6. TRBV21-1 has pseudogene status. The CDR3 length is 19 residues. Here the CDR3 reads CASSKAEVNKNFFDSPLHF. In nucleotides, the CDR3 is TGTGCCAGCAGCAAAGCGGAGGTAAATAAAAATTTCTTCGATTCACCCCTCCACTTT.

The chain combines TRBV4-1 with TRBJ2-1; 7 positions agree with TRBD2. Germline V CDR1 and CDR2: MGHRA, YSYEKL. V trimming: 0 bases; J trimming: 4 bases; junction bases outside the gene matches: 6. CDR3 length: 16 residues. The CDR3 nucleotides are TGCGCCAGCAGCCAAGATTGGCGGACTAGTTACAATGAGCAGTTCTTC. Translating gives CASSQDWRTSYNEQFF.

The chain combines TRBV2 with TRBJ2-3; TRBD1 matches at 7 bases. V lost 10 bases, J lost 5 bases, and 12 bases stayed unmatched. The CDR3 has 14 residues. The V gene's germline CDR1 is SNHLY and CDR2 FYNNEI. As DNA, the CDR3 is TGTGCCACCACTCAGGGCGCAGGGGGAGATACGCAGTATTTT. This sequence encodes CATTQGAGGDTQYF.

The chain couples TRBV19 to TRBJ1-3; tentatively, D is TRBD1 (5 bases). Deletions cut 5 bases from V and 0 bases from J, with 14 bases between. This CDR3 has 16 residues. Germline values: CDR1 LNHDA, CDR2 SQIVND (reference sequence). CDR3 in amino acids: CASSPGGASSGNTIYF. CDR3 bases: TGTGCCAGTAGTCCCGGAGGGGCCAGCTCTGGAAACACCATATATTTT.

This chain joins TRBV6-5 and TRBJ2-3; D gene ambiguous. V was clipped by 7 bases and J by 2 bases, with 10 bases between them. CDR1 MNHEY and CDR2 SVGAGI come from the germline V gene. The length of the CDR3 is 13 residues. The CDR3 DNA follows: TGTGCCAGCACGGAGCTGGCCACAGATACGCAGTATTTT. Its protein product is CASTELATDTQYF.